Listed below are T cell receptor beta chains from one sample, sequenced in a study of cytomegalovirus exposure and HLA in healthy donors. Generated by immunoSEQ multiplex PCR, the TCRdb table keeps only in-frame clones and is missing some. The table shows 150,000 or so clones, with around 74% occurring only once. Material: PBMCs. The receptors stem from a man younger than 35 in good health and CMV-seropositive. Each CDR3 is given without its conserved first and last residue. Fields, in order: J gene, V gene, clone size, CDR3 protein. A clone size is listed for some rows: how often the clone was seen (once, few, many), or a class if it is expanded.

J: TRBJ2-7; V: TRBV28; size: .; CDR3: ASSFSLAYEQY
J: TRBJ2-1; V: TRBV5-4; size: .; CDR3: ASSPPAASSYNEQF
J: .; V: TRBV4-3; size: .; CDR3: ASSQVVTYEQY
J: TRBJ2-1; V: TRBV9; size: .; CDR3: ASSFGTGGARNEQF
J: TRBJ2-1; V: TRBV4-1; size: .; CDR3: ASSQDRSGTNNEQF
J: .; V: TRBV28; size: .; CDR3: ASSLPGTSGGRDYEQY
J: TRBJ2-3; V: TRBV6-5; size: .; CDR3: ASSYKARTDTQY
J: TRBJ1-1; V: TRBV5-1; size: .; CDR3: ASSQTGPRTEAF
J: TRBJ1-2; V: TRBV27; size: .; CDR3: ASSLSRTAYGYT
J: TRBJ2-1; V: TRBV7-6; size: medium-sized; CDR3: ASSLEARSYNEQF
J: .; V: TRBV4-1; size: .; CDR3: ASSQGWTGTNEQY